The 15 T cell receptor beta chains below were found in one sample sequenced in a study of T-cell memory formation after mild COVID-19. MiXCR, run by TCRdb on the 5' RACE reads, gives a single entry per CDR3 protein. The table includes under 350,000 distinct CDR3 sequences, 15% to 20% detected once. What was sequenced was PBMCs or a T cell subset sorted from them (not recorded which). Source of these receptors: a man aged 18-30 years who had mild COVID-19 (a few samples of this study predate the infection). Cell type and time point are not known.

This clonotype has a handful of counts. V and J are TRBV3-1 and TRBJ2-3, with D tentatively TRBD1 or TRBD2 (5 bases each). The germline gives CDR1 LGHDT, CDR2 YNNKEL (reference sequence). The V end lost 4 bases, the J end lost 2 bases, and 16 bases lay between the germline ends. This CDR3 has 16 amino acids. CDR3 in DNA: TGTGCCAGCAGCCGCCGGGACGACGGCTACACAGATACGCAGTATTTT. It specifies CASSRRDDGYTDTQYF.

This clonotype was seen more than once but under ten times. This sequence joins TRBV20-1 and TRBJ1-5; D may be TRBD1 (5 bases). Germline V lookup: CDR1 DFQATT, CDR2 SNEGSKA (reference sequence). V lost 6 bases to trimming and J lost 0 bases, with 15 bases between them. CDR3 length: 15 amino acids. CDR3 bases: TGCAGTGCCCTCCTGGGGACGGATAGCAATCAGCCCCAGCATTTT. Protein sequence: CSALLGTDSNQPQHF.

Only a few counts were recorded for this clonotype. The rearrangement uses TRBV5-6 and TRBJ2-1, with 7 bases fitting TRBD1. This CDR3 is 15 amino acids long. Germline assignment: CDR1 SGHDT and CDR2 YYEEEE. Trimming cost V 0 bases and J 9 bases; bases outside gene matches: 9. CDR3 sequence reads: CASSLDRGFIGEQFF. CDR3 nucleotides: TGTGCCAGCAGCTTGGACAGGGGCTTTATAGGTGAGCAGTTCTTC.

The rearrangement uses TRBV5-4 and TRBJ2-7, with 10 positions matching TRBD2. J lost 4 bases, V lost 4 bases, and 8 bases had no gene match. In germline, CDR1 is SGHNT, CDR2 YYREEE (reference sequence). This CDR3 region has 15 residues. CDR3 region: CASSRGTSDTYEQYF. CDR3 bases: TGTGCCAGCAGCCGGGGGACTAGCGATACATACGAGCAGTACTTC. The complete variable domain, with remaining parts taken from reference TRBV5-4 and TRBJ2-7, reads ETGVTQSPTHLIKTRGQQVTLRCSSQSGHNTVSWYQQALGQGPQFIFQYYREEENGRGNFPPRFSGLQFPNYSSELNVNALELDDSALYLCASSRGTSDTYEQYFGPGTRLTVT.

The V call is TRBV5-1, the J call TRBJ2-3, with a tentative D call TRBD1 (6 bases). CDR1 is SGHRS and CDR2 is YFSETQ in the germline V gene. This CDR3 has 17 residues. Trimming pared 1 base from V and 1 base from J, leaving 16 bases between. In DNA, the CDR3 is TGCGCCAGCAGCTTGCTCCCGGCGGACAGTCGCACAGATACGCAGTATTTT. It specifies CASSLLPADSRTDTQYF.

The chain recombines TRBV6-2 or TRBV6-3 with TRBJ2-7, with D perhaps matching TRBD1 or TRBD2 (5 bases each). The ends were cut back, 2 bases at V and 0 bases at J, with 14 bases in the middle. This CDR3 contains 16 residues. Germline V gene sequence: CDR1 MNHEY, CDR2 SVGEGT. CDR3 DNA sequence: TGTGCCAGCAGTTACAACCGACAGACTATCTCCTACGAGCAGTACTTC. Translation: CASSYNRQTISYEQYF.

There are a few counts of this clonotype. The chain combines TRBV10-3 with TRBJ2-7; D not resolved. V was pared by 8 bases and J by 1 base, with 9 bases between. This CDR3 has 12 amino acids. Germline CDR1 is ENHRY and CDR2 is SYGVKD. CDR3 sequence (DNA): TGTGCCATCGGGCCTCCTTCCTACGAGCAGTACTTC. It encodes CAIGPPSYEQYF.

The chain couples TRBV5-1 to TRBJ2-5; a weak D match, TRBD2 (6 bases). The CDR3 has 15 amino acids. Germline CDR1 is SGHRS and CDR2 is YFSETQ. V shed 4 bases and J shed 2 bases, with 15 bases lying between them. CDR3 in DNA: TGCGCCAGCAGCGGAGGGCCTCTGTTACAAGAGACCCAGTACTTC. Translating it yields CASSGGPLLQETQYF.

The table lists this clonotype with many counts. The chain combines TRBV7-9 with TRBJ2-3; D gene unclear. CDR1 and CDR2 from the germline V gene are SEHNR and FQNEAQ (reference sequence). There are 14 residues in the CDR3. V shed 2 bases and J shed 3 bases, with 9 bases lying between them. For the CDR3, the DNA is TGTGCCAGCAGCTTAAACCAGGTGACAGATACGCAGTATTTT. It codes for CASSLNQVTDTQYF.

In this sample, this clonotype turned up a few times. The chain employs TRBV20-1 and TRBJ2-5; a weak D match, TRBD2 (5 bases). The CDR3 is 14 amino acids. Trimming took off 3 bases at V and 10 bases at J, with 21 bases between the two ends. The germline V gene has CDR1 DFQATT and CDR2 SNEGSKA (reference sequence). The CDR3 loop reads CSASIPAVPGGQYF. In DNA, the CDR3 is TGCAGTGCTAGCATCCCCGCGGTCCCAGGAGGCCAGTACTTC.

The chain employs TRBV7-2 and TRBJ2-1, with 9 nucleotides matching TRBD1. Germline CDR1 is SGHTA and CDR2 is FQGNSA. The CDR3 totals 11 residues. V was clipped by 5 bases and J by 16 bases; unmatched bases: 6. The CDR3 protein is CASSAGQGKFF. The CDR3 DNA follows: TGTGCCAGCAGCGCGGGACAGGGAAAATTCTTC.

This clonotype showed up just a few times. This sequence joins TRBV7-2 and TRBJ2-3; tentatively, D is TRBD1 or TRBD2 (5 bases each). The CDR3 spans 16 residues. The germline gives CDR1 SGHTA, CDR2 FQGNSA. V lost 5 bases and J 2 bases, leaving 17 bases between the germline ends. The CDR3 DNA reads TGTGCCAGCAGCCCAGAGGGGCGGCAAGACACAGATACGCAGTATTTT. Protein sequence: CASSPEGRQDTDTQYF.

This clonotype was seen more than once but under ten times. The rearrangement joins TRBV12-3 or TRBV12-4 to TRBJ2-5; possibly TRBD2 for D (6 bases). The CDR3 contains 14 residues. V was shortened by 6 bases and J by 7 bases, with 18 bases between the two germline ends. CDR3 nucleotide sequence: TGTGCCAGCAGCATAATAGCGGTTCCGGGGACCCAGTACTTC. Translated, it gives CASSIIAVPGTQYF.

The table lists this clonotype with a few counts. The chain couples TRBV6-1 to TRBJ2-7; 8 bases map to TRBD2. The CDR3 has 14 amino acids. The germline V gene has CDR1 MNHNS and CDR2 SASEGT. V lost 6 bases and J lost 1; bases outside the gene matches: 5. The CDR3 DNA reads TGTGCCAGCAGGCAACGGGAGGGATCCTACGAGCAGTACGTC. Protein product: CASRQREGSYEQYV.

J is TRBJ2-3 and V is TRBV29-1; D call uncertain. CDR1 SQVTM and CDR2 ANQGSEA come from the germline V gene. The CDR3 is 12 amino acids. Between the trimmed V and J ends, which lost 6 bases and 2 bases, there was a span of 9 bases. CDR3 residues: CSVETYTDTQYF. The CDR3 coding sequence is TGCAGCGTAGAAACGTACACAGATACGCAGTATTTT.